This T cell receptor (beta chain) was sequenced in a study of blood T cell repertoires in COVID-19. Study background: Samples came from the United States, Italy and Spain, spanning acute and convalescent COVID-19. T cells, B-cell-depleted T cells, or PBMCs provided the cDNA or gDNA that served as material.

Original handling: Amplification with reference gene primers provided the estimates of nucleated cell counts. Here immunoSEQ multiplex PCR was the method, and the copy in TCRdb shows in-frame clones only, minus some. V, J and clone size were drawn from that table, and D and trimming were deduced from the DNA. The sample lists hundreds of thousands of clones, approximately 91% occurring once. The Seattle site enrolled patients during active infection and followed them longitudinally. This CDR3 comprises 16 residues. V was cut by 4 bases and J by 1 base, with 16 bases left in between. Germline-derived CDR1 and CDR2 are MDHEN and SYDVKM.

The receptor's source is a woman aged 25 to 39 with COVID-19, enrolled during active disease. The source material was peripheral blood. V is TRBV28 and J is TRBJ1-1; D is uncertain. Written as DNA, the CDR3 is TGTGCCAGCAGTTCAAGAAGAGGAGGGAGGAACACTGAAGCTTTCTTT. The encoded protein is CASSSRRGGRNTEAFF.